The rows below give T cell receptor beta chains drawn from one sample of a study of cytomegalovirus exposure and HLA in healthy donors. Sequencing used immunoSEQ multiplex PCR; TCRdb keeps in-frame clones, though not all of them. The table has 200,000 to 250,000 clones, around 80% seen once. The sample taken for sequencing was PBMCs. The receptors derive from a woman in her 30s in good health and CMV-seropositive. The CDR3 runs from the conserved cysteine through the conserved F or W. Fields, in order: J gene, D gene, V gene, clone size, CDR3 protein, CDR3 DNA. D genes are given only for firm matches. Where a row states a size, it is once, few, many or the class of an expanded clone; other rows omit it.

>TRBJ2-7|-|TRBV29-1|-
CSFLLGYEQYF
TGCAGCTTTCTGTTGGGTTACGAGCAGTACTTC
>TRBJ1-1|-|TRBV28|once
CASSSGQHTEAFF
TGTGCCAGCAGTTCCGGGCAGCACACTGAAGCTTTCTTT
>TRBJ1-2|TRBD1|TRBV30|once
CAWDRGLSGGYTF
TGTGCCTGGGACAGGGGCCTTTCGGGTGGCTACACCTTC
>TRBJ2-3|-|TRBV10-3|-
CAIFGGASTDTQYF
TGTGCCATCTTTGGGGGTGCTAGCACAGATACGCAGTATTTT
>TRBJ2-7|TRBD2|TRBV5-1|-
CASSWTSGTYEQYF
TGCGCCAGCAGTTGGACTAGCGGAACCTACGAGCAGTACTTC
>TRBJ2-1|TRBD2|TRBV6-5|-
CASSYGLAVNEQFF
TGTGCCAGCAGTTATGGACTAGCGGTCAATGAGCAGTTCTTC
>TRBJ1-4|-|TRBV6-1|few
CATATNEKLFF
TGTGCCACTGCAACTAATGAAAAACTGTTTTTT
>TRBJ1-3|-|TRBV4-2|-
CASSPGGGTAGNTIYF
TGTGCCAGCAGCCCGGGGGGAGGGACTGCGGGAAACACCATATATTTT
>TRBJ2-5|TRBD2|TRBV5-4|-
CASSLIAGGQETQYF
TGTGCCAGCAGCTTAATAGCGGGGGGCCAAGAGACCCAGTACTTC
>TRBJ2-2|-|TRBV4-1|few
CASSNYREGELFF
TGCGCCAGCAGCAATTACAGGGAAGGGGAGCTGTTTTTT
>TRBJ1-2|-|TRBV7-2|-
CASSLTVGNYGYTF
TGTGCCAGCAGCTTGACAGTAGGGAACTATGGCTACACCTTC
>TRBJ2-1|TRBD2|TRBV18|-
CASSPRSAGGLTLTYNEQFF
TGTGCCAGCTCACCAAGGTCGGCGGGAGGCCTAACCCTTACCTACAATGAGCAGTTCTTC
>TRBJ2-1|-|TRBV18|few
CASSGSHFDEQFF
TGTGCCAGCTCGGGGAGCCACTTTGATGAGCAGTTCTTC
>TRBJ1-2|-|TRBV19|few
CASIPAANYGYTF
TGTGCCAGTATCCCCGCAGCTAACTATGGCTACACCTTC
>TRBJ2-1|-|TRBV7-2|once
CASSSYSESSYNEQFF
TGTGCCAGCAGCTCATATAGCGAGAGCTCCTACAATGAGCAGTTCTTC
>TRBJ2-2|-|TRBV2|-
CASSESGELFF
TGTGCCAGCAGTGAATCTGGGGAGCTGTTTTTT
>TRBJ2-3|-|TRBV6-1|-
CASSERGTDTQYF
TGTGCCAGCAGTGAACGAGGCACAGATACGCAGTATTTT
>TRBJ1-1|-|TRBV9|-
CASSIHPQNTEAFF
TGTGCCAGCAGCATCCACCCTCAGAACACTGAAGCTTTCTTT
>TRBJ2-5|-|TRBV7-6|-
CASSIQGSQETQYF
TGTGCCAGCAGCATACAGGGTAGCCAAGAGACCCAGTACTTC
>TRBJ2-7|TRBD1|TRBV5-4|few
CASTAGQGSYEQYF
TGTGCCAGCACGGCGGGACAGGGCTCCTACGAGCAGTACTTC
>TRBJ1-2|-|TRBV9|-
CASSGPPGYTF
TGTGCCAGCAGTGGACCCCCCGGCTACACCTTC
>TRBJ2-7|-|TRBV11-3|-
CASSPPGGTVDIFYEQYF
TGTGCCAGCAGTCCCCCCGGGGGAACCGTCGACATTTTCTACGAGCAGTACTTC
>TRBJ2-1|TRBD2|TRBV7-9|-
CASSFFMVLAGGNEQFF
TGTGCCAGCAGCTTTTTTATGGTCCTAGCGGGAGGCAATGAGCAGTTCTTC
>TRBJ1-5|-|TRBV28|few
CASSFLPTPQHF
TGTGCCAGCAGTTTCCTCCCCACGCCCCAGCATTTT
>TRBJ2-5|-|TRBV27|-
CASSLSQVAARQETQYF
TGTGCCAGCAGTTTATCCCAGGTAGCGGCACGCCAAGAGACCCAGTACTTC
>TRBJ2-1|-|TRBV27|-
CASSLEGDTYNEQFF
TGTGCCAGCAGTTTGGAAGGGGACACCTACAATGAGCAGTTCTTC
>TRBJ1-2|TRBD1|TRBV19|-
CASSVLQGRGEYGYTF
TGTGCCAGTAGTGTACTACAGGGGAGGGGTGAATATGGCTACACCTTC
>TRBJ1-5|TRBD1|TRBV19|once
CASKPGQTNQPQHF
TGTGCCAGTAAACCGGGACAGACTAATCAGCCCCAGCATTTT
>TRBJ2-1|-|TRBV5-1|-
CASSLANSLGGADIEQFF
TGCGCCAGCAGCTTGGCCAATTCGTTGGGGGGCGCGGACATTGAGCAGTTCTTC
>TRBJ1-4|-|TRBV7-9|-
CASSLVNEKLFF
TGTGCCAGCAGCTTAGTGAACGAAAAACTGTTTTTT
>TRBJ2-7|-|TRBV5-1|-
CASSLEARAYEQYF
TGCGCCAGCAGCTTGGAGGCAAGGGCCTACGAGCAGTACTTC
>TRBJ2-2|-|TRBV7-8|few
CASSLRGQGQNTGELFF
TGTGCCAGCAGCTTAAGAGGCCAGGGGCAAAACACCGGGGAGCTGTTTTTT
>TRBJ1-2|TRBD1|TRBV10-3|-
CAISEGQGDYGYTF
TGTGCCATCAGTGAGGGACAGGGAGACTATGGCTACACCTTC
>TRBJ2-7|TRBD1|TRBV5-1|-
CASSLEGQRSYEQYF
TGCGCCAGCAGCTTGGAGGGACAGCGATCCTACGAGCAGTACTTC
>TRBJ2-1|-|TRBV6-1|-
CASSESDYAKQFF
TGTGCCAGCAGTGAAAGTGACTACGCGAAGCAGTTCTTC
>TRBJ2-7|TRBD2|TRBV27|-
CASSSFSGSSYEQYF
TGTGCCAGCAGTTCTTTTAGCGGGAGCTCCTACGAGCAGTACTTC
>TRBJ1-1|-|TRBV11-2|-
CASSLVWDTEAFF
TGTGCCAGCAGCTTAGTGTGGGATACTGAAGCTTTCTTT
>TRBJ2-7|TRBD1|TRBV5-4|-
CASSLAGQGYEQYF
TGTGCCAGCAGCTTGGCGGGACAGGGATACGAGCAGTACTTC
>TRBJ1-5|-|TRBV27|-
CASSLGSYQPQHF
TGTGCCAGCAGTTTAGGCAGCTATCAGCCCCAGCATTTT
>TRBJ2-7|TRBD2|TRBV11-2|-
CASSSKRETLPNEQYF
TGTGCCAGCAGCTCAAAGCGGGAGACACTCCCCAACGAGCAGTACTTC
>TRBJ1-2|-|TRBV6-5|-
CASRPTAETNYGYTF
TGTGCCAGCAGGCCGACCGCTGAGACTAACTATGGCTACACCTTC
>TRBJ1-1|TRBD1|TRBV2|once
CASSRQGAGSTEAFF
TGTGCCAGCAGTCGACAGGGGGCTGGGAGCACTGAAGCTTTCTTT
>TRBJ2-7|TRBD1|TRBV6-5|-
CASSRTGDEQYF
TGTGCCAGCAGTCGCACAGGGGACGAGCAGTACTTC
>TRBJ2-5|TRBD2|TRBV27|-
CASKLPGLAGQETQYF
TGTGCCAGCAAACTTCCGGGACTAGCGGGGCAAGAGACCCAGTACTTC
>TRBJ1-5|-|TRBV28|-
CASSSINQPQHF
TGTGCCAGCAGTTCTATCAATCAGCCCCAGCATTTT
>TRBJ2-5|-|TRBV25-1|-
CASSESRIQETQYF
TGTGCCAGCAGTGAATCCAGAATTCAAGAGACCCAGTACTTC
>TRBJ1-2|-|TRBV7-9|-
CASSPQSQQGYTF
TGTGCCAGCAGCCCCCAATCTCAACAGGGCTACACCTTC
>TRBJ1-2|-|TRBV9|-
CASSVRSGFSYGYTF
TGTGCCAGCAGCGTTAGGTCTGGGTTTAGCTATGGCTACACCTTC
>TRBJ1-2|TRBD1|TRBV29-1|-
CSVHREGAESYGYTF
TGCAGCGTCCATCGGGAGGGGGCCGAGAGCTATGGCTACACCTTC
>TRBJ1-3|-|TRBV11-2|-
CASSALLGNTIYF
TGTGCCAGCAGCGCCCTTCTTGGAAACACCATATATTTT
>TRBJ1-2|-|TRBV12-5|once
CASVSGGNYGYTF
TGTGCTAGTGTTTCCGGGGGGAACTATGGCTACACCTTC
>TRBJ2-1|-|TRBV5-1|-
CASSLTNSGGRSYNEQFF
TGCGCCAGCAGCTTAACGAACAGCGGAGGCCGTTCCTACAATGAGCAGTTCTTC
>TRBJ1-1|-|TRBV20-1|-
CSASTYTEAFF
TGCAGTGCTAGTACCTACACTGAAGCTTTCTTT
>TRBJ2-7|TRBD2|TRBV5-1|-
CASSSHGTSGNEQYF
TGCGCCAGCAGCTCACATGGGACTAGCGGGAACGAGCAGTACTTC
>TRBJ2-5|-|TRBV7-6|-
CASSLAGPGETQYF
TGTGCCAGCAGCTTAGCCGGCCCTGGGGAGACCCAGTACTTC
>TRBJ1-2|-|TRBV19|-
CASSPTGTGYGYTF
TGTGCCAGTAGCCCTACAGGGACTGGGTATGGCTACACCTTC
>TRBJ2-2|-|TRBV30|-
CAWSVSPTGTGELFF
TGTGCCTGGAGTGTCTCACCAACGGGAACCGGGGAGCTGTTTTTT
>TRBJ2-1|-|TRBV2|few
CASRTDAYNEQFF
TGTGCCAGCAGAACAGACGCCTACAATGAGCAGTTCTTC
>TRBJ2-1|-|TRBV4-1|-
CASSAMGDPGNEQFF
TGCGCCAGCAGCGCGATGGGGGATCCGGGTAATGAGCAGTTCTTC